These 8 T cell receptor beta chains came from one sample sequenced in a study of identical twins. TCRdb re-called the 5' RACE reads with MiXCR, one entry per CDR3 protein. The table shows about 890,000 distinct CDR3 sequences, with 9% to 15% occurring only once. This sample also belongs to another study, concerning yellow fever vaccine responses in identical twins.

The sample was PBMCs. These receptors were collected from a woman aged 18-29 years in good health.

V and J are TRBV27 and TRBJ2-7; D unresolved. The length of the CDR3 is 13 residues. Trimming stripped 2 bases from V and 7 bases from J, with 12 bases between. Germline V CDR1 and CDR2: MNHEY, SMNVEV (reference sequence). CDR3 residues: CASSLGRLAEQYV. CDR3 coding DNA: TGTGCCAGCAGTTTAGGCCGACTTGCGGAGCAGTACGTC.

This clonotype was seen a handful of times. This rearrangement joins TRBV28 to TRBJ2-2; TRBD2 agrees at 7 bases. Per germline, CDR1 MDHEN and CDR2 SYDVKM. The CDR3 is made up of 15 amino acids. J gave up 0 bases and V 8 bases, and 6 bases lay outside the gene matches. CDR3 sequence (DNA): TGTGCCAGCGGCCCCAGCGGGGCGAACACCGGGGAGCTGTTTTTT. Its translation is CASGPSGANTGELFF.

In its sample, this clonotype was seen a few times. The chain has TRBV28 and TRBJ1-5, with 7 bases fitting TRBD1. Germline V gene data show CDR1 as MDHEN and CDR2 as SYDVKM. This CDR3 is 15 amino acids long. Germline trimming cut 7 bases from V and 1 base from J; bases unmatched to any gene: 7. CDR3 coding DNA: TGTGCCAGCATTCGTTTGACAGGGAGCAATCAGCCCCAGCATTTT. Translated: CASIRLTGSNQPQHF.

This clonotype was seen only a few times. The chain recombines TRBV27 with TRBJ2-2; 7 nucleotides agree with TRBD2. V gave up 4 bases and J gave up 5 bases; unmatched junction bases: 4. The germline gives CDR1 MNHEY, CDR2 SMNVEV (reference sequence). The CDR3 totals 14 residues. The CDR3 DNA follows: TGTGCCAGCAGTTCCCACGGGGGGACCGGGGAGCTGTTTTTT. It yields the protein CASSSHGGTGELFF.

The gene calls are TRBV11-3 and TRBJ2-1; 8 nucleotides line up with TRBD2. There are 13 residues in the CDR3. The germline V gene encodes CDR1 SGHNT and CDR2 YENEEA. The V and J ends lost 10 bases and 3 bases, in that order; junction bases with no gene match: 5. CDR3 amino acids: CAIQTSVYNEQFF. The CDR3 DNA is TGTGCCATACAGACTAGCGTCTACAATGAGCAGTTCTTC. Filled out from reference TRBV11-3 and TRBJ2-1, the complete variable domain reads EAGVVQSPRYKIIEKKQPVAFWCNPISGHNTLYWYLQNLGQGPELLIRYENEEAVDDSQLPKDRFSAERLKGVDSTLKIQPAELGDSAVYLCAIQTSVYNEQFFGPGTRLTVL.

J is TRBJ2-2 and V is TRBV7-3, with TRBD1 matching over 7 bases. The CDR3 is 15 residues long. The V gene's germline CDR1 is SGHTA and CDR2 FQGTGA. Trimming removed 8 bases from V and 3 bases from J; junction bases left unmatched: 9. CDR3 nucleotide sequence: TGTGCCAGCGGCTCCTCCGGGACAGACACCGGGGAGCTGTTTTTT. Protein: CASGSSGTDTGELFF. The entire variable domain, with the rest obtained from reference TRBV7-3 and TRBJ2-2, is as follows: GAGVSQTPSNKVTEKGKYVELRCDPISGHTALYWYRQSLGQGPEFLIYFQGTGAADDSGLPNDRFFAVRPEGSVSTLKIQRTERGDSAVYLCASGSSGTDTGELFFGEGSRLTVL.

The chain is built from TRBV7-9 and TRBJ2-3; 7 nucleotides align to TRBD2. Germline CDR1 is SEHNR and CDR2 is FQNEAQ (reference sequence). The V gene end was trimmed by 2 bases and the J gene end by 2 bases; junction bases not matched to a gene: 4. CDR3 length equals 15 residues. For the CDR3, the DNA is TGTGCCAGCAGCTTAAGCAGCGGGATCACAGATACGCAGTATTTT. This gives the protein CASSLSSGITDTQYF.

This clonotype was seen a few times. The V and J genes are TRBV12-3 or TRBV12-4 and TRBJ1-4, with 7 bases matching TRBD1. After removal of 4 bases from V and 7 bases from J, the junction contained 3 bases not matched to a gene. The CDR3 extends over 13 amino acids. In nucleotides, the CDR3 is TGTGCCAGCAGTTGGGACAGTCCTGAAAAACTGTTTTTT. This sequence encodes CASSWDSPEKLFF.